Listed below are T cell receptor beta chains from one sample, sequenced in a study of cytomegalovirus exposure and HLA in healthy donors. Sequencing was performed with immunoSEQ multiplex PCR; in TCRdb, only in-frame clones are kept and a portion is missing. The sample yields about 140,000 clones, around four fifths seen once. The sequenced sample consisted of PBMCs. The receptors were sampled from a woman between 40 and 50 years old in good health and CMV-seronegative. The CDR3 runs from the conserved cysteine through the conserved F or W. Fields, in order: V gene, clone size, J gene, D gene, CDR3 protein, CDR3 DNA. The D gene is left open where the match is weak. Where a row states a size, it is once, few, many or the class of an expanded clone; other rows omit it.

>TRBV7-2|.|TRBJ2-2|TRBD1
CASSPWTGVSGELFF
TGTGCCAGCAGCCCCTGGACAGGGGTAAGCGGGGAGCTGTTTTTT
>TRBV5-1|.|TRBJ1-4|TRBD1
CASSPRTGQKLFF
TGCGCCAGCAGTCCCAGGACAGGCCAAAAACTGTTTTTT
>TRBV25-1|.|TRBJ1-3|TRBD1
CASSGGTGTTGNTIYF
TGTGCCAGCAGTGGGGGGACAGGGACTACTGGAAACACCATATATTTT
>TRBV4-2|.|TRBJ1-2|TRBD1
CASSQGDRGGYGYTF
TGTGCCAGCAGCCAAGGGGACAGGGGTGGCTATGGCTACACCTTC
>TRBV6-5|.|TRBJ1-5|TRBD1
CASSGDRSFNQPQHF
TGTGCCAGCAGCGGGGACAGGAGCTTCAATCAGCCCCAGCATTTT
>TRBV9|.|TRBJ2-7|.
CASSVKGGNYEQYF
TGTGCCAGCAGCGTAAAAGGGGGAAACTACGAGCAGTACTTC
>TRBV7-3|once|TRBJ1-1|TRBD1
CASSLRGGATEAFF
TGTGCCAGCAGCTTAAGAGGGGGCGCCACTGAAGCTTTCTTT
>TRBV11-2|.|TRBJ2-7|TRBD2
CASRFSGSVYEQYF
TGTGCCAGCAGGTTTAGCGGGAGTGTCTACGAGCAGTACTTC
>TRBV5-1|.|TRBJ1-1|TRBD1
CASTLVRTGGNTEAFF
TGCGCCAGCACTTTAGTTAGGACAGGGGGGAACACTGAAGCTTTCTTT
>TRBV9|.|TRBJ2-3|.
CASSHGSTSTDTQYF
TGTGCCAGCAGCCACGGGAGTACGAGCACAGATACGCAGTATTTT
>TRBV6-5|.|TRBJ2-7|.
CASSSGDSSYEQYF
TGTGCCAGCTCCTCGGGGGACAGCTCCTACGAGCAGTACTTC
>TRBV19|.|TRBJ1-1|TRBD1
CASSKGARTEAFF
TGTGCCAGTAGCAAGGGGGCGCGCACCGAAGCTTTCTTT
>TRBV5-4|.|TRBJ2-1|TRBD1
CASSPGGRGEQFF
TGTGCCAGCAGCCCAGGGGGTCGGGGCGAGCAGTTCTTC
>TRBV5-1|.|TRBJ2-3|TRBD1
CASSFDRDAQYF
TGCGCCAGCAGCTTCGACAGGGACGCGCAGTATTTT
>TRBV5-6|.|TRBJ1-1|.
CASSLDRGTEAFF
TGTGCCAGCAGCTTGGACCGGGGTACTGAAGCTTTCTTT
>TRBV19|.|TRBJ1-4|.
CASRLQAQRFNEKLFF
TGTGCCAGTAGATTGCAGGCCCAACGATTTAATGAAAAACTGTTTTTT
>TRBV14|.|TRBJ2-7|.
CASSQDSSVTYEQYF
TGTGCCAGCAGCCAAGATTCTAGCGTTACGTACGAGCAGTACTTC
>TRBV18|once|TRBJ1-1|TRBD1
CASSPPPGQGAIFTEAFF
TGTGCCAGCTCACCTCCCCCGGGACAGGGGGCGATTTTCACTGAAGCTTTCTTT
>TRBV9|.|TRBJ1-2|.
CASSVSGLDYGYTF
TGTGCCAGCAGCGTATCAGGGTTAGACTATGGCTACACCTTC
>TRBV28|.|TRBJ1-1|.
CASARGDLNTEAFF
TGTGCCAGCGCCAGAGGGGACTTGAACACTGAAGCTTTCTTT
>TRBV25-1|.|TRBJ2-2|.
CASSGGTGELFF
TGTGCCAGCAGTGGAGGGACCGGGGAGCTGTTTTTT
>TRBV30|.|TRBJ2-5|TRBD2
CAWSVESRVLAGTQETQYF
TGTGCCTGGAGTGTAGAGTCCAGGGTACTAGCGGGGACCCAAGAGACCCAGTACTTC
>TRBV15|.|TRBJ2-7|TRBD2
CATSRDGSGKGYEQYF
TGTGCCACCAGCAGAGATGGCAGCGGGAAAGGGTACGAGCAGTACTTC
>TRBV27|once|TRBJ2-7|.
CASSLLGAKPDEQYF
TGTGCCAGCAGTTTATTAGGAGCCAAGCCGGACGAGCAGTACTTC
>TRBV6-4|once|TRBJ2-3|TRBD2
CASSDVAGSTDTQYF
TGTGCCAGCAGTGATGTAGCGGGGAGCACAGATACGCAGTATTTT
>TRBV7-2|.|TRBJ2-1|.
CASSFRGPSYNEQFF
TGTGCCAGCAGCTTTAGAGGGCCCTCCTACAATGAGCAGTTCTTC
>TRBV20-1|.|TRBJ2-1|TRBD2
CGGEREYEQFF
TGCGGGGGGGAGCGGGAGTATGAGCAGTTCTTC